The 30 T cell receptor beta chains in this list originate from one sample, sequenced in a study of OX40 agonist ivuxolimab in advanced cancers. Libraries were prepared by immunoSEQ multiplex PCR; TCRdb keeps only in-frame clonotypes and omits some of them. The sample holds fewer than 85,000 clones, 75% to 90% seen once. The specimen comprised CD4+ or CD8+ T cells sorted from blood, sampled in a trial of the OX40 agonist ivuxolimab. Receptors originate from an adult with an advanced solid tumor such as melanoma, head and neck, liver or kidney cancer.

This clone has only a few counts. This sequence joins TRBV4-1 and TRBJ2-6; D gene uncertain. The CDR3 has 16 residues. The germline gives CDR1 MGHRA, CDR2 YSYEKL. Trimming took off 1 base at V and 0 bases at J, with 7 bases between the two ends. The DNA of the CDR3 is TGCGCCAGCAGCCAAGTCGACCTCTCTGGGGCCAACGTCCTGACTTTC. Encoded protein: CASSQVDLSGANVLTF.

This chain uses TRBV7-2 with TRBJ2-5; 7 nucleotides align to TRBD1. Germline trimming cut 1 base from V and 2 bases from J; bases unmatched to any gene: 10. CDR3 length equals 17 residues. Germline V gene sequence: CDR1 SGHTA, CDR2 FQGNSA. The CDR3 sequence is CASSLVGPGRGQETQYF. CDR3 nucleotide sequence: TGTGCCAGCAGCTTAGTGGGGCCGGGCAGGGGGCAAGAGACCCAGTACTTC. The full variable domain, with the rest looked up from reference TRBV7-2 and TRBJ2-5, is GAGVSQSPSNKVTEKGKDVELRCDPISGHTALYWYRQSLGQGLEFLIYFQGNSAPDKSGLPSDRFSAERTGGSVSTLTIQRTQQEDSAVYLCASSLVGPGRGQETQYFGPGTRLLVL.

This clone was seen more than once but under ten times. The J gene is TRBJ2-7, the V gene TRBV10-3; unclear D gene. The V gene lost 6 bases and the J gene lost 3 bases, with 9 bases spanning the gap. Germline V gives CDR1 ENHRY, CDR2 SYGVKD. The CDR3 totals 12 residues. CDR3 in DNA: TGTGCCATCAGCCGCGACCTCTACGAGCAGTACTTC. Its protein is CAISRDLYEQYF.

V and J are TRBV2 and TRBJ1-4, with unresolved D. Germline V gene data show CDR1 as SNHLY and CDR2 as FYNNEI. Trimming removed 6 bases at V and 7 bases at J, with 15 bases between. CDR3 length: 14 amino acids. CDR3 nucleotide sequence: TGTGCCAGCAGCAAGGAAATAAGTTCTGAAAAACTGTTTTTT. It encodes CASSKEISSEKLFF.

The chain has TRBV5-1 and TRBJ2-1, with 12 bases that match TRBD2. Germline CDR1 is SGHRS and CDR2 is YFSETQ. The CDR3 is 16 residues long. J lost 9 bases, V lost 0 bases, and 7 bases had no gene match. CDR3: CASSLAEGLAGPEQFF. The CDR3 nucleotides read TGCGCCAGCAGCTTGGCCGAAGGACTAGCGGGACCTGAGCAGTTCTTC.

V is TRBV5-4 and J is TRBJ2-7, with 7 bases that match TRBD1. Looked up from germline, CDR1 is SGHNT and CDR2 is YYREEE (reference sequence). Germline trimming cut 4 bases from V and 3 bases from J; bases unmatched to any gene: 4. This CDR3 spans 13 amino acids. The CDR3 DNA reads TGTGCCAGCAGCACGGGACAGAACTACGAGCAGTACTTC. Its translation: CASSTGQNYEQYF.

The chain links TRBV28 to TRBJ1-2; a possible D gene is TRBD1 (6 bases). The CDR3 has 16 amino acids. Trimming left V 7 bases short and J 6 bases short, with 24 bases between. CDR1 MDHEN and CDR2 SYDVKM come from the germline V gene. The CDR3 loop is CASTTRQGRGKDGYTF. CDR3 sequence (DNA): TGTGCCAGCACGACGCGGCAGGGGCGGGGGAAGGATGGCTACACCTTC.

The CDR3, as DNA: TGTGCCAGCTCACCACGGGCTAGCGGGAGTAGCTCCTACAATGAGCAGTTCTTC. Translating gives CASSPRASGSSSYNEQFF. The chain has TRBV18 and TRBJ2-1, with TRBD2 identical over 10 bases. V lost 1 base and J lost 0; bases outside the gene matches: 6. Per the germline V gene, CDR1 is KGHSH and CDR2 is LQKENI. The CDR3 spans 18 residues.

This clone was found once. The V gene is TRBV30, the J gene TRBJ2-2; 11 bases fit TRBD1. CDR3 length: 15 residues. J was trimmed by 3 bases and V by 1 base; bases with no gene match: 1. Germline CDR1 reads GTSNPN; CDR2 reads SVGIG (reference sequence). CDR3 sequence: CAWSGGQGDTGELFF. The CDR3 region has the DNA TGTGCCTGGAGTGGGGGACAGGGGGACACCGGGGAGCTGTTTTTT.

This clone turned up a few times. The rearrangement joins TRBV4-1 to TRBJ1-3; D call uncertain. This CDR3 has 14 residues. Germline assignment: CDR1 MGHRA and CDR2 YSYEKL. V was trimmed by 5 bases and J by 16 bases, leaving 24 bases between them. CDR3 protein: CASSNTKGRPVPYF. CDR3 in DNA: TGCGCCAGCAGCAATACAAAAGGCCGCCCGGTCCCTTATTTT.

The gene calls are TRBV9 and TRBJ1-3; 9 nucleotides agree with TRBD1. Unmatched junction bases numbered 4, after V lost 4 bases and J lost 2 bases. Per the germline V gene, CDR1 is SGDLS and CDR2 is YYNGEE. The CDR3 is 15 residues long. CDR3 DNA sequence: TGTGCCAGCAGCCCTGGACAGGGGACTGGAAACACCATATATTTT. Translating it yields CASSPGQGTGNTIYF.

The gene calls are TRBV11-2 and TRBJ2-6; D unclear. This CDR3 has 18 amino acids. The V end was cut by 2 bases, the J end by 0 bases, with 14 bases between. CDR1 is SGHAT, CDR2 FQNNGV, per germline. CDR3 in DNA: TGTGCCAGCAGCTTAATGGGAAACCAAGGCTCTGGGGCCAACGTCCTGACTTTC. Amino acids: CASSLMGNQGSGANVLTF.

The chain has TRBV2 and TRBJ1-2; D remains ambiguous. The CDR3 length is 14 residues. V was shortened by 7 bases and J by 4 bases, with 16 bases between the two germline ends. CDR1 and CDR2 from the germline V gene are SNHLY and FYNNEI. The CDR3 sequence is CASKKVLTLYGYTF. The CDR3 DNA is TGTGCCAGCAAAAAGGTACTGACTCTCTATGGCTACACCTTC.

The chain recombines TRBV4-2 with TRBJ2-7, with D hard to call. The CDR3 extends over 12 amino acids. Germline-derived CDR1 and CDR2 are LGHNA and YNFKEQ. With 1 base removed from V and 4 bases from J, the gap between germline ends came to 5 bases. CDR3 protein: CASSQVGYEQYF. CDR3 DNA: TGTGCCAGCAGCCAAGTTGGGTACGAGCAGTACTTC.

CDR3: CASTEGGIGYGYTF. The CDR3, as DNA: TGTGCCAGTACCGAAGGAGGGATCGGCTATGGCTACACCTTC. The gene calls are TRBV19 and TRBJ1-2; no definite D call. V was clipped by 7 bases and J by 4 bases, with 16 bases between them. The CDR3 sequence is 14 residues long. Germline CDR1 LNHDA, CDR2 SQIVND (reference sequence).

This chain links TRBV5-1 with TRBJ2-1, with a possible D match to TRBD1 (5 bases). The CDR3 extends over 15 amino acids. The V gene lost 0 bases and the J gene lost 3 bases, with 10 bases spanning the gap. Germline CDR1 reads SGHRS; CDR2 reads YFSETQ. The CDR3 coding sequence is TGCGCCAGCAGCTTGGAAGGGGTTCTCTACAATGAGCAGTTCTTC. Its translation is CASSLEGVLYNEQFF.

V and J are TRBV28 and TRBJ2-3, with D tentatively TRBD2 (5 bases). V was clipped by 5 bases and J by 1 base, with 16 bases between them. This CDR3 has 16 amino acids. Looked up from germline, CDR1 is MDHEN and CDR2 is SYDVKM. The DNA for the CDR3 is TGTGCCAGCAGTCTCGGACTGGATTGGCGCACAGATACGCAGTATTTT. Translating it yields CASSLGLDWRTDTQYF.

This chain links TRBV30 with TRBJ2-7; perhaps D is TRBD1 or TRBD2 (5 bases each). V dropped 4 bases and J dropped 0 bases, with 19 bases sitting between them. The CDR3 has 16 amino acids. The germline gives CDR1 GTSNPN, CDR2 SVGIG (reference sequence). CDR3: CAWNPKPGRGSYEQYF. In DNA form, the CDR3 reads TGTGCCTGGAATCCTAAACCGGGACGGGGCTCCTACGAGCAGTACTTC.

V gene TRBV5-4 combines with J gene TRBJ1-2; 8 bases align to TRBD1. The V segment lost 5 bases and the J segment 10 bases; nucleotides outside the gene matches: 13. CDR1 and CDR2 from the germline V gene are SGHNT and YYREEE (reference sequence). This CDR3 contains 14 residues. The CDR3 DNA reads as TGTGCCAGCAGACACTCATCAGACAGGGGTCACTACACCTTC. This codes for CASRHSSDRGHYTF.

This sequence joins TRBV11-2 and TRBJ2-1; D possibly matches TRBD1 or TRBD2 (5 bases each). This CDR3 has 13 residues. The germline gives CDR1 SGHAT, CDR2 FQNNGV. V lost 5 bases and J 8 bases, leaving 13 bases between the germline ends. The CDR3 spells CASSKGPNYEQFF. The CDR3 nucleotides read TGTGCCAGCAGCAAGGGACCGAACTATGAGCAGTTCTTC.

With respect to this clone: At one boundary the junction diverges from the germline segment, which might be a read error. The chain is built from TRBV5-1 and TRBJ1-2; D not certain. This CDR3 spans 12 amino acids. Germline CDR1 is SGHRS and CDR2 is YFSETQ. CDR3 amino acids: CASSSVRSGPTF. CDR3 coding DNA: TGTGCCAGCAGCTCTGTGCGGTCCGGACCCACCTTC.

The gene calls are TRBV19 and TRBJ1-6; D perhaps matches TRBD1 (5 bases). The germline V and J ends were trimmed by 4 bases and 9 bases, with 16 bases remaining between them. Germline loops: CDR1 LNHDA, CDR2 SQIVND (reference sequence). The CDR3 sequence is 15 residues long. CDR3 nucleotide sequence: TGTGCCAGTAGTACTCCCCCGCAGGGAGGTTCACCCCTCCACTTT. This translates into CASSTPPQGGSPLHF.

This clone was recorded only once. This chain uses TRBV5-1 with TRBJ1-2; possibly TRBD1 for D (6 bases). Trimming took 0 bases from V and 2 from J, leaving 14 bases between them. CDR1 and CDR2 (germline): SGHRS, YFSETQ. This CDR3 contains 16 residues. The CDR3 DNA is TGCGCCAGCAGCTTGGGGAGCATAGGGGGAAACTATGGCTACACCTTC. Translated: CASSLGSIGGNYGYTF.

This rearrangement joins TRBV10-3 to TRBJ2-7; TRBD1 matches 9 bases. Germline CDR1 is ENHRY and CDR2 is SYGVKD. This CDR3 comprises 16 residues. Trimming at V came to 3 bases and at J to 0 bases, leaving 6 bases not matched to a gene. For the CDR3, the DNA is TGTGCCATCAGTGACACCGGGACAGGGATCTCCTACGAGCAGTACTTC. Translated, it gives CAISDTGTGISYEQYF.

V usage is TRBV7-8 and J usage is TRBJ1-1, with TRBD1 as a possible D gene (5 bases). The germline V gene has CDR1 SGHVS and CDR2 FQNEAQ. Trimming cost V 3 bases and J 3 bases, with 8 bases left between them. The CDR3 is 13 amino acids. The CDR3 reads CASSFLGDTEAFF. The CDR3 DNA reads as TGTGCCAGCAGCTTTTTAGGGGACACTGAAGCTTTCTTT.

For this clone: The same CDR3 arises from other DNA sequences in this sample as well. The chain recombines TRBV9 with TRBJ2-3, with D tentatively TRBD2 (5 bases). The CDR3 is 13 amino acids. Looked up from germline, CDR1 is SGDLS and CDR2 is YYNGEE. Trimming shortened V by 0 bases and J by 3 bases, and 5 bases separated the two germline ends. The CDR3 DNA is TGTGCCAGCAGCGTAGCGGGGACAGATACGCAGTATTTT. Protein: CASSVAGTDTQYF.

This chain connects TRBV7-9 to TRBJ2-7; TRBD1 matches 10 bases. V lost 1 base and J lost 9; bases outside the gene matches: 3. This CDR3 contains 13 residues. Germline-derived CDR1 and CDR2 are SEHNR and FQNEAQ (reference sequence). The CDR3 DNA is TGTGCCAGCAGCTTAGGACAGGGGGCAAGGCAGTACTTC. Translated, it gives CASSLGQGARQYF.

V and J are TRBV28 and TRBJ1-6, with a tentative D call TRBD1 (5 bases). The CDR3 is 13 amino acids. Germline V gene sequence: CDR1 MDHEN, CDR2 SYDVKM. V was pared by 5 bases and J by 8 bases, with 10 bases between. CDR3 sequence reads: CASSGGGYSPLHF. The CDR3 DNA reads as TGTGCCAGCAGTGGGGGTGGGTATTCACCCCTCCACTTT.

The rearrangement uses TRBV4-3 and TRBJ2-3; D may be TRBD1 (5 bases). Germline V gene data show CDR1 as LGHNA and CDR2 as YSLEER. The CDR3 covers 15 residues. Trimming took off 3 bases at V and 4 bases at J, with 14 bases between the two ends. The CDR3 DNA reads as TGCGCCAGCAGCCAGACAGACGAAACACCAGATACGCAGTATTTT. Translated: CASSQTDETPDTQYF.

The J gene is TRBJ2-2, the V gene TRBV5-1; perhaps TRBD1 as D (5 bases). The CDR3 runs 14 residues. V dropped 4 bases and J dropped 0 bases, with 7 bases sitting between them. Germline V gene sequence: CDR1 SGHRS, CDR2 YFSETQ. As DNA, the CDR3 is TGCGCCAGCAGCCCGGACACGAACACCGGGGAGCTGTTTTTT. This sequence encodes CASSPDTNTGELFF.